This T cell receptor beta chain was observed in a study of metastatic and nonmetastatic thyroid tumors. A few counts support this clone. A much bigger clone sits one base away, suggesting this may be a read error. CDR1 and CDR2 from the germline V gene are LNHNV and YYDKDF (reference sequence). The CDR3 extends over 13 amino acids. No treatment had been given to any patient before thyroid surgery. TCRdb ran MiXCR on the PCR reads. There are more than 25,000 clones in the sample; around 7% occur only once, and about 45% lies in the top ten. The chain employs TRBV15 and TRBJ1-5; no clear D. This TCR was sampled from a female donor with papillary thyroid cancer or a benign thyroid nodule (not recorded which). Some clones in this sample may be carry-over from other donors' samples. Material: blood. DNA of the CDR3: TGTGTCACCAGCCGAAGCTTCAATCAGCCCCAGCATTTT. This codes for CVTSRSFNQPQHF.